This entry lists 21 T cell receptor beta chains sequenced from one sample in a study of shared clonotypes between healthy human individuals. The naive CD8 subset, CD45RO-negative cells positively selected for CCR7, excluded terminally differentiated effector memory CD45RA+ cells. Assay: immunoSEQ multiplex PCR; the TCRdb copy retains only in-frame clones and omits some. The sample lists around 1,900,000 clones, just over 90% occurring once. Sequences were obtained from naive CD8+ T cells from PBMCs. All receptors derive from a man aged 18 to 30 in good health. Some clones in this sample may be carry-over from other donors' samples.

The chain's CDR3 is CASSFRGLTSTDTQYF. CDR3 coding DNA: TGTGCCAGCAGTTTTCGGGGTTTGACTAGCACAGATACGCAGTATTTT. The chain uses TRBV27 and TRBJ2-3; D is possibly TRBD2 (5 bases). CDR3 size: 16 residues. Trimming removed 3 bases at V and 0 bases at J, with 13 bases between. From germline, CDR1 is MNHEY and CDR2 SMNVEV (reference sequence).

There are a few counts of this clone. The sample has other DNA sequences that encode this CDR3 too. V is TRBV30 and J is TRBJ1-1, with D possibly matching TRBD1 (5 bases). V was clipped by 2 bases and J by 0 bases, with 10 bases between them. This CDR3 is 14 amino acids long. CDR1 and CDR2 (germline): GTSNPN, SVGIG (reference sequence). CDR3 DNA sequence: TGTGCCTGGAGTTTAGACAGCTTGAACACTGAAGCTTTCTTT. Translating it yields CAWSLDSLNTEAFF.

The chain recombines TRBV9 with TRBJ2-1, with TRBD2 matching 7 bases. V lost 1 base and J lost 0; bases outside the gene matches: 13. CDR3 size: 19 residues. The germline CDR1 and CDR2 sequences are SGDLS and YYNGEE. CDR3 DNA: TGTGCCAGCAGCGTAATGGGGAAGCGGGGCACCAGCTCCTACAATGAGCAGTTCTTC. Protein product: CASSVMGKRGTSSYNEQFF.

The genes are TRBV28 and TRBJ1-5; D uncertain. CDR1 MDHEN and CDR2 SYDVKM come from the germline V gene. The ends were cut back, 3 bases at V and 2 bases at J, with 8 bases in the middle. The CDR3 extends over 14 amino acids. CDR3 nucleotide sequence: TGTGCCAGCAGTTTGGGTGATGGCAATCAGCCCCAGCATTTT. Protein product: CASSLGDGNQPQHF.

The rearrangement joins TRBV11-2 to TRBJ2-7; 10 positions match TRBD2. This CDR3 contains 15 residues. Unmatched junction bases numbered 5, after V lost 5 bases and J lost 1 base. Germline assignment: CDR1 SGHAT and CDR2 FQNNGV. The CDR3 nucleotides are TGTGCCAGCAGCCCGGTAGCGGGAGGATCCTACGAGCAGTACTTC. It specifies CASSPVAGGSYEQYF.

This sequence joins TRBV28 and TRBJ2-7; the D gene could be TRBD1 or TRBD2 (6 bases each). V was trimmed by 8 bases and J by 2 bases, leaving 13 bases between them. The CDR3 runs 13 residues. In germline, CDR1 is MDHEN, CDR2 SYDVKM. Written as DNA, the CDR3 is TGTGCCAGCTCCTGGGGGGCAGCCTACGAGCAGTACTTC. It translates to CASSWGAAYEQYF. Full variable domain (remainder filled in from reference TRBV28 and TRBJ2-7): DVKVTQSSRYLVKRTGEKVFLECVQDMDHENMFWYRQDPGLGLRLIYFSYDVKMKEKGDIPEGYSVSREKKERFSLILESASTNQTSMYLCASSWGAAYEQYFGPGTRLTVT.

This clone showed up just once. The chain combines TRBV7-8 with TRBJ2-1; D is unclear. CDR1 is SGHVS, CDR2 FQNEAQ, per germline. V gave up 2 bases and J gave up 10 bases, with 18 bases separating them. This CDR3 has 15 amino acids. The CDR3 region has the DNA TGTGCCAGCAGCTTAAGAGGTCTCAACAATGGCGAGCAGTTCTTC. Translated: CASSLRGLNNGEQFF.

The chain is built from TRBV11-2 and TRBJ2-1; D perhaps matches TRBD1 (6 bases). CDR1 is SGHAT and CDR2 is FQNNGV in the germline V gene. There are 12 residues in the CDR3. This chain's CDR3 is CATRGPYNEQFF. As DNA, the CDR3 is TGTGCAACCAGGGGACCCTACAATGAGCAGTTCTTC.

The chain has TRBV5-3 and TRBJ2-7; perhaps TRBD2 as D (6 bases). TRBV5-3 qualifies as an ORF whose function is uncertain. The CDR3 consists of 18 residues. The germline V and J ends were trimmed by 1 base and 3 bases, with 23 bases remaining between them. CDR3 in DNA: TGTGCCAGAAGCTTGTCGCTAGCGTTTGCCAAAACATTCTACGAGCAGTACTTC. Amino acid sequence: CARSLSLAFAKTFYEQYF.

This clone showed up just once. Here the CDR3 reads CSGSVGDYEQYF. The DNA of the CDR3 is TGCAGCGGTTCCGTTGGGGACTACGAGCAGTACTTC. The chain couples TRBV29-1 to TRBJ2-5, with D hard to call. The J call may be wrong; the DNA end is better matched by TRBJ2-7. CDR1 is SQVTM and CDR2 is ANQGSEA in the germline V gene. This CDR3 has 12 residues.

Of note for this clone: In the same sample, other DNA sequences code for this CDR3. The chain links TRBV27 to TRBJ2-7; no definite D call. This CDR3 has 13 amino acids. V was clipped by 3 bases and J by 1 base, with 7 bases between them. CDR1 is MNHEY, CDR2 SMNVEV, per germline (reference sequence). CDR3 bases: TGTGCCAGCAGTTTGCTCGAGTCCTACGAGCAGTACTTC. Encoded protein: CASSLLESYEQYF.

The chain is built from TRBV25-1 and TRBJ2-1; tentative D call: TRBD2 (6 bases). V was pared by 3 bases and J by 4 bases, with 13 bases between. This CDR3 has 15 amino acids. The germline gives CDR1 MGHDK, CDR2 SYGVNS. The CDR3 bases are TGTGCCAGCAGTGATCAAGCGGGCCTATACAATGAGCAGTTCTTC. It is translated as CASSDQAGLYNEQFF.

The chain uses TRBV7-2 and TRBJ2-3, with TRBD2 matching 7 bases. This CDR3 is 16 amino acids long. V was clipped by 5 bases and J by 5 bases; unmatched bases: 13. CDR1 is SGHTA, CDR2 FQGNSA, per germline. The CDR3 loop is CASSPGGAGIGDTQYF. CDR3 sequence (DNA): TGTGCCAGCAGCCCCGGGGGAGCGGGAATCGGAGATACGCAGTATTTT.

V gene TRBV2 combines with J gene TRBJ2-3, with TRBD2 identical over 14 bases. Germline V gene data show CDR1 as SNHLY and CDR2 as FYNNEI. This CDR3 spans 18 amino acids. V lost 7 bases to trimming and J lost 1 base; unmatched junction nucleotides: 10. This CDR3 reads CASTRELTSGRGTDTQYF. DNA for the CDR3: TGTGCCAGCACAAGAGAATTGACTAGCGGGAGGGGCACAGATACGCAGTATTTT. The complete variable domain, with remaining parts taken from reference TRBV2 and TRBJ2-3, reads EPEVTQTPSHQVTQMGQEVILRCVPISNHLYFYWYRQILGQKVEFLVSFYNNEISEKSEIFDDQFSVERPDGSNFTLKIRSTKLEDSAMYFCASTRELTSGRGTDTQYFGPGTRLTVL.

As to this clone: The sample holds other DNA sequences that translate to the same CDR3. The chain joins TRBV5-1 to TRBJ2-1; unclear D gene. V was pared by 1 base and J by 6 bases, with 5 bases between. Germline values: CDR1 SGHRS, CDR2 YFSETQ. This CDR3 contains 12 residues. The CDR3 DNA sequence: TGCGCCAGCAGCTTGTCATCCAATGAGCAGTTCTTC. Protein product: CASSLSSNEQFF.

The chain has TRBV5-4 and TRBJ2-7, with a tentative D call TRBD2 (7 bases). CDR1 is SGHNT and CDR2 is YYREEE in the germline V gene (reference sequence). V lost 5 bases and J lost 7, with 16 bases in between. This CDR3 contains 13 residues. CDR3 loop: CASRLGGGNEQYF. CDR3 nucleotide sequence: TGTGCCAGCAGACTGGGCGGGGGCAATGAGCAGTACTTC.

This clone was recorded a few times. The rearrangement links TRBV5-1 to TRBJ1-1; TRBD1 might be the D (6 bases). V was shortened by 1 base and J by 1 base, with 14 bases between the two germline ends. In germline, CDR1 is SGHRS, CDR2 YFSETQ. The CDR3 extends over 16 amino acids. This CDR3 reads CASSLFRTDKNTEAFF. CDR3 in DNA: TGCGCCAGCAGCTTGTTTCGGACAGATAAGAACACTGAAGCTTTCTTT. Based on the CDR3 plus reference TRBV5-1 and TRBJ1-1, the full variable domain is KAGVTQTPRYLIKTRGQQVTLSCSPISGHRSVSWYQQTPGQGLQFLFEYFSETQRNKGNFPGRFSGRQFSNSRSEMNVSTLELGDSALYLCASSLFRTDKNTEAFFGQGTRLTVV.

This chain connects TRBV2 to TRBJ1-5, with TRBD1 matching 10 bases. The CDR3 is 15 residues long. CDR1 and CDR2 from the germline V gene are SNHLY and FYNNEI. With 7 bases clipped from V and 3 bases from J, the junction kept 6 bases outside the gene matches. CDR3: CASTWTGGHNQPQHF. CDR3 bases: TGTGCCAGCACCTGGACAGGGGGGCACAATCAGCCCCAGCATTTT.

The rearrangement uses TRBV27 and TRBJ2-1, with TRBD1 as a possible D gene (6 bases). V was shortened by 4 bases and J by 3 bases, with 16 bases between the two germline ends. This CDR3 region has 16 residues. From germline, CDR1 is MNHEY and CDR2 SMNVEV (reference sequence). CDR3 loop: CASSSTPDSLYNEQFF. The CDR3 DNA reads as TGTGCCAGCAGTTCGACCCCGGACAGTCTCTACAATGAGCAGTTCTTC.

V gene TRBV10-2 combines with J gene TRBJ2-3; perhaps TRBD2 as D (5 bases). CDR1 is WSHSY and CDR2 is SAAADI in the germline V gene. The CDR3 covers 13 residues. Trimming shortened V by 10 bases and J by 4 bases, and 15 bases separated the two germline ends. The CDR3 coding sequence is TGCGCCACCCCCGGGAACGGAGCAGATACGCAGTATTTT. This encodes CATPGNGADTQYF.

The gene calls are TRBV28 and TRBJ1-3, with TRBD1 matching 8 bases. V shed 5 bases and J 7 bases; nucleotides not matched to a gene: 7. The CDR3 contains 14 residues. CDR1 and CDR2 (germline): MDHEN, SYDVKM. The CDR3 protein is CASSPRTGSNTIYF. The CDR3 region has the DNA TGTGCCAGCAGTCCCCGGACAGGGAGCAACACCATATATTTT.